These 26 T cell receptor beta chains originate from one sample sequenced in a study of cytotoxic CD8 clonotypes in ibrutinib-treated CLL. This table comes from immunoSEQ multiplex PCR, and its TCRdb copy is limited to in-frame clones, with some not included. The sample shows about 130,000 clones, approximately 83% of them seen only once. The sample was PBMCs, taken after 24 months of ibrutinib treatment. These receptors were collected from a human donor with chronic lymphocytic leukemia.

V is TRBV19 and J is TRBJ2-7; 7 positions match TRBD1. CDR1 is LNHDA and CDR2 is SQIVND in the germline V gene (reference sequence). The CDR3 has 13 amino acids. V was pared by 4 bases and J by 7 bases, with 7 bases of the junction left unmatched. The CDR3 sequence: CASSREGAREQYF. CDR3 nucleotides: TGTGCCAGTAGTAGAGAGGGGGCTCGTGAGCAGTACTTC.

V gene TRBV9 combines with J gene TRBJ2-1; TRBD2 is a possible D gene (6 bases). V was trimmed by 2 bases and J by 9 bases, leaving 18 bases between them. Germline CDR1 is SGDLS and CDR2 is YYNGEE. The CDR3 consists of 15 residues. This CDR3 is CASSVRGTGYSEQFF. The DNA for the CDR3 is TGTGCCAGCAGCGTCCGGGGGACCGGATATAGTGAGCAGTTCTTC.

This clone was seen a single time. The chain's CDR3 is CASSSGQGVQETQYF. As DNA, the CDR3 is TGCGCCAGCAGCTCGGGACAGGGGGTTCAAGAGACCCAGTACTTC. This sequence joins TRBV5-1 and TRBJ2-5; 11 bases are shared with TRBD1. The trim removed 3 bases at V and 2 bases at J, leaving 3 bases unmatched. The CDR3 has 15 residues. Germline-derived CDR1 and CDR2 are SGHRS and YFSETQ.

CDR3 in DNA: TGTGCCAGCATCCCTCGACTAGCGGGGGGTACCCCCTCCTACAATGAGCAGTTCTTC. Protein sequence: CASIPRLAGGTPSYNEQFF. The chain links TRBV27 to TRBJ2-1; 13 bases map to TRBD2. Germline-derived CDR1 and CDR2 are MNHEY and SMNVEV (reference sequence). After removal of 7 bases from V and 0 bases from J, the junction contained 12 bases not matched to a gene. This CDR3 has 19 amino acids.

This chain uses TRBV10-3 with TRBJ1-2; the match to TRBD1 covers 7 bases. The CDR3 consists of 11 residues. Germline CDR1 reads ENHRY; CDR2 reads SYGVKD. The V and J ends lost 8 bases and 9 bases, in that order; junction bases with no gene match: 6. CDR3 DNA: TGTGCCATCTCCCTGACAGGGAGCTACACCTTC. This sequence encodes CAISLTGSYTF.

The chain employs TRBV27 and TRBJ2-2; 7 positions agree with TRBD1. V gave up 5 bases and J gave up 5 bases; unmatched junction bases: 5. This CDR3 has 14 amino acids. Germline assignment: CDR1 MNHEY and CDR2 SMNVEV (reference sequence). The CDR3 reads CASSAHRGTGELFF. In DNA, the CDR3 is TGTGCCAGCAGTGCTCACAGGGGTACCGGGGAGCTGTTTTTT.

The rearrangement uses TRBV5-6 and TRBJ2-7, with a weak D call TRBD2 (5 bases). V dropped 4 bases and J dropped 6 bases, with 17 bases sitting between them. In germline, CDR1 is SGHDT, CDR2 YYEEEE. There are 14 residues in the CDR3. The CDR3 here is CASSRRTPGSEQYF. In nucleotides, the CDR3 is TGTGCCAGCAGCCGTCGGACCCCGGGGAGCGAGCAGTACTTC. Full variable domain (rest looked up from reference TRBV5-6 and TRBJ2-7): DAGVTQSPTHLIKTRGQQVTLRCSPKSGHDTVSWYQQALGQGPQFIFQYYEEEERQRGNFPDRFSGHQFPNYSSELNVNALLLGDSALYLCASSRRTPGSEQYFGPGTRLTVT.

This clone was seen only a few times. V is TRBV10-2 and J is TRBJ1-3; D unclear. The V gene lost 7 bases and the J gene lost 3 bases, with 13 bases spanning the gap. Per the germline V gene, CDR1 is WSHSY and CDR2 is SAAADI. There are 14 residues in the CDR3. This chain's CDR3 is CASTRGLDGNTIYF. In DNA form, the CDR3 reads TGCGCCAGCACCCGGGGTTTGGATGGAAACACCATATATTTT.

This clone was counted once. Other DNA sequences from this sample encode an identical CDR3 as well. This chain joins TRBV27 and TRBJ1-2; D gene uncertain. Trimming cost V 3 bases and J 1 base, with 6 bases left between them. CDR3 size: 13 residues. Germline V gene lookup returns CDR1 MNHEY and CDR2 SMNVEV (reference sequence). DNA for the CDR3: TGTGCCAGCAGTTTCAGAGATAACTATGGCTACACCTTC. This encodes CASSFRDNYGYTF.

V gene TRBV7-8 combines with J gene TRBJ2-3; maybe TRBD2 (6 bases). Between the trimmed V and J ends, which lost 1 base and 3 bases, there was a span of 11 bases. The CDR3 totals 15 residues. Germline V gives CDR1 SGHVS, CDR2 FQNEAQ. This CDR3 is CASSLGSGETDTQYF. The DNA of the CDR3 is TGTGCCAGCAGCTTAGGTTCGGGGGAGACAGATACGCAGTATTTT.

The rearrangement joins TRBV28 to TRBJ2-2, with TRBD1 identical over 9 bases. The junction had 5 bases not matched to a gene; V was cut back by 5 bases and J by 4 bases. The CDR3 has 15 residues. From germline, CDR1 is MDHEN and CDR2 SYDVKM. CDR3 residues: CASSAGTGFTGELFF. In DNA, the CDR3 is TGTGCCAGCAGTGCCGGGACAGGGTTCACCGGGGAGCTGTTTTTT.

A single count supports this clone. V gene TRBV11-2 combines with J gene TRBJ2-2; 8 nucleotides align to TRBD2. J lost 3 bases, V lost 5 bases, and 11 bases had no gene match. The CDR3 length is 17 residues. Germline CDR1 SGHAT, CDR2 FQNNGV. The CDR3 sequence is CASSPSPLAVDTGELFF. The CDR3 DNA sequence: TGTGCCAGCAGCCCCTCCCCACTAGCGGTAGACACCGGGGAGCTGTTTTTT.

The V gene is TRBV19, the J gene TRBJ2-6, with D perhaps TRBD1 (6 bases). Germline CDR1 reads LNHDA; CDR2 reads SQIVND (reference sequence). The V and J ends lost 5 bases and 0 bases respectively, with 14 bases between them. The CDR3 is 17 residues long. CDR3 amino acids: CASSLSTGISGANVLTF. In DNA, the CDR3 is TGTGCCAGTAGTCTGTCAACAGGGATCTCTGGGGCCAACGTCCTGACTTTC.

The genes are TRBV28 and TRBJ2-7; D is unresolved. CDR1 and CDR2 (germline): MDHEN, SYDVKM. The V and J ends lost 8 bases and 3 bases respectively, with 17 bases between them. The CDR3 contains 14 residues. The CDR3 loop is CASLGIDFGYEQYF. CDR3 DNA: TGTGCCAGCCTTGGGATAGACTTTGGCTACGAGCAGTACTTC.

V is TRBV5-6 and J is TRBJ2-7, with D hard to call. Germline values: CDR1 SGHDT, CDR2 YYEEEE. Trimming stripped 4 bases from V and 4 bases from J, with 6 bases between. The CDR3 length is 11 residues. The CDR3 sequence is CASSVLYEQYF. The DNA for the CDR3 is TGTGCCAGCAGCGTGCTGTACGAGCAGTACTTC.

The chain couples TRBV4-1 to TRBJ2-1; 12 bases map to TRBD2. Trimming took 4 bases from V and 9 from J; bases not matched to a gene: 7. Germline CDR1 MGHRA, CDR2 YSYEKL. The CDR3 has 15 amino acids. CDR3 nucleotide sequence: TGCGCCAGCAGCCGCCTAGCGGGAGGGCCTAGTGAGCAGTTCTTC. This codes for CASSRLAGGPSEQFF.

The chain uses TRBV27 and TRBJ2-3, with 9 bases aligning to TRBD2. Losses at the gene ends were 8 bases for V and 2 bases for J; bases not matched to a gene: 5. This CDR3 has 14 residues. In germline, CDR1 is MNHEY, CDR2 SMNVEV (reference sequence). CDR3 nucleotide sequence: TGTGCCAGCCAGACTAGCGGCCCCACAGATACGCAGTATTTT. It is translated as CASQTSGPTDTQYF.

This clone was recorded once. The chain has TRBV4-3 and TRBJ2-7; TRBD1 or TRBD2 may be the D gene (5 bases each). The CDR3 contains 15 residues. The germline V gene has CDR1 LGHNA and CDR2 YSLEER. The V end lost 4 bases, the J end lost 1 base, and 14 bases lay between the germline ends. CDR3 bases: TGCGCCAGCAGCCGCCTCCGGGACGGGTCCTACGAGCAGTACTTC. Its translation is CASSRLRDGSYEQYF.

CDR3 sequence reads: CSVQGGPRRNEQFF. Written as DNA, the CDR3 is TGCAGCGTACAAGGGGGCCCCCGGAGGAATGAGCAGTTCTTC. This chain uses TRBV29-1 with TRBJ2-1; TRBD1 matches 7 bases. The CDR3 is 14 amino acids. The ends lost 6 bases at V and 7 bases at J; junction bases unmatched: 12. CDR1 SQVTM and CDR2 ANQGSEA come from the germline V gene.

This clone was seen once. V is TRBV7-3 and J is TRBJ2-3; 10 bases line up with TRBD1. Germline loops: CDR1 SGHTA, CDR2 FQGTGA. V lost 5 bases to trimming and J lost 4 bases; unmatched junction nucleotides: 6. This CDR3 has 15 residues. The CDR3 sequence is CASSPTGGASDTQYF. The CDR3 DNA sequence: TGTGCCAGCAGCCCGACAGGGGGCGCCTCAGATACGCAGTATTTT.

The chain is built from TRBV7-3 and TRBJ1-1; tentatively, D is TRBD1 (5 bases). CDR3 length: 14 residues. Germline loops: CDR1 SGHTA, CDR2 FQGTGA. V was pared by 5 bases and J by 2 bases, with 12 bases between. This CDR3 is CASSLGTGNTEAFF. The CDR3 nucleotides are TGTGCCAGCAGCCTCGGGACGGGAAACACTGAAGCTTTCTTT.

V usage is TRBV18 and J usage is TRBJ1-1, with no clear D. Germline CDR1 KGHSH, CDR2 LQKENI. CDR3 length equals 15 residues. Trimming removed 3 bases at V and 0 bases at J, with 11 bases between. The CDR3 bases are TGTGCCAGCTCACCGGAGGGATTTATGAACACTGAAGCTTTCTTT. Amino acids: CASSPEGFMNTEAFF.

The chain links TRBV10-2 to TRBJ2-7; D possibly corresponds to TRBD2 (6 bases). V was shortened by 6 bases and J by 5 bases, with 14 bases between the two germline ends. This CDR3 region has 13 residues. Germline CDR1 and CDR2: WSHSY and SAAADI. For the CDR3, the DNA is TGCGCCAGCAGCCGGGACTCCCAGGACGAGCAGTACTTC. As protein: CASSRDSQDEQYF.

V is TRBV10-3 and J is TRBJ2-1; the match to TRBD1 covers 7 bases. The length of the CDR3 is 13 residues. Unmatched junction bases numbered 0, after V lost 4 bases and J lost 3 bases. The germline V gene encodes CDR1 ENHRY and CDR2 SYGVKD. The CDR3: CAISGTGYNEQFF. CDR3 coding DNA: TGTGCCATCAGTGGGACAGGCTACAATGAGCAGTTCTTC.

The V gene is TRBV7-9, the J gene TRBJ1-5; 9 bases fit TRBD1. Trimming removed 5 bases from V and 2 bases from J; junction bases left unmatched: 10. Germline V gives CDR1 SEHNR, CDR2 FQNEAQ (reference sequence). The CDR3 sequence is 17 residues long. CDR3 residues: CASSPTPRDRGNQPQHF. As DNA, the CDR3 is TGTGCCAGCAGCCCCACCCCCCGGGACAGGGGCAATCAGCCCCAGCATTTT.

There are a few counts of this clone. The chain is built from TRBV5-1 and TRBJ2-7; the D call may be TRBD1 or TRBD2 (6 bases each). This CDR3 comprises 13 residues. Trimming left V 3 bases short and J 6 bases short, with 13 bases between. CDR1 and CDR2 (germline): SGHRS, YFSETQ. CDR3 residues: CASSWGASVEQYF. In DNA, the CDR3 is TGCGCCAGCAGCTGGGGGGCTAGCGTCGAGCAGTACTTC. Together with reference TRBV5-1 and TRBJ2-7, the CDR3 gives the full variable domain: KAGVTQTPRYLIKTRGQQVTLSCSPISGHRSVSWYQQTPGQGLQFLFEYFSETQRNKGNFPGRFSGRQFSNSRSEMNVSTLELGDSALYLCASSWGASVEQYFGPGTRLTVT.